This paragraph covers one T cell receptor beta chain sequence. This sample stems from a study of shared clonotypes between healthy human individuals. Whole-study context: Per donor, CD8 memory used one plate, CD8 naive used two, CD4 memory used three and CD4 naive used three.

The V end lost 6 bases, the J end lost 3 bases, and 6 bases lay between the germline ends. This CDR3 has 11 residues. CDR1 is SGHTA, CDR2 FQGNSA, per germline. Profiled with immunoSEQ multiplex PCR; TCRdb holds only in-frame clones, not every one. The sample yields about 1.5 million clones, 95% to 97% seen once. This chain joins TRBV7-2 and TRBJ2-7; D is perhaps TRBD2 (5 bases). The clonotype comes from a man aged 25 to 45 in good health. Material: naive CD4+ T cells sorted from blood. Subset described: CD45RA+ positively selected. This chain's CDR3 is CASREGYEQYF. Written as DNA, the CDR3 is TGTGCCAGCAGAGAGGGCTACGAGCAGTACTTC.